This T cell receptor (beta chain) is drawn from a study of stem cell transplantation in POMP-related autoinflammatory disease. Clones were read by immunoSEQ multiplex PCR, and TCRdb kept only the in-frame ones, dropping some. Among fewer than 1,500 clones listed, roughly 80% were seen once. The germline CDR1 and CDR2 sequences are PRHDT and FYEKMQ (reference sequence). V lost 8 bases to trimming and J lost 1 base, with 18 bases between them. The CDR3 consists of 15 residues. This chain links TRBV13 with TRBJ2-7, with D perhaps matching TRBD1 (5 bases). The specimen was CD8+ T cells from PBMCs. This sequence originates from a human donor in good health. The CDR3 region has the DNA TGTGCCAGCCGGCCCCCCCAGGGCCCTTCCTACGAGCAGTACTTC. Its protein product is CASRPPQGPSYEQYF.